This T cell receptor (beta chain) was documented in a study of T cell responses to AZD1222 COVID-19 vaccine. The germline V gene encodes CDR1 PRHDT and CDR2 FYEKMQ (reference sequence). CDR3 length: 13 amino acids. V was clipped by 0 bases and J by 6 bases, with 7 bases between them. Only in-frame clones appear in the TCRdb table, and some are missing; sequencing was by immunoSEQ multiplex PCR. The data hold 110,000 to 150,000 clones, with 80% to 90% observed a single time. The receptor was isolated from an adult in good health. This sample comprised peripheral blood, obtained on day 0 of AZD1222 vaccination. V usage is TRBV13 and J usage is TRBJ2-3; TRBD2 is a possible D gene (6 bases). CDR3 protein: CASSLGGRDTQYF. CDR3 DNA: TGTGCCAGCAGCTTAGGTGGGAGGGATACGCAGTATTTT.